The rows below give T cell receptor beta chains drawn from one sample of a study of siplizumab effects on memory and regulatory T cells. Clones were read by immunoSEQ multiplex PCR, and TCRdb kept only the in-frame ones, dropping some. The repertoire includes 70,000 to 95,000 clones, 80% to 90% of them detected once, and about 16% sits in the top ten. The sample consisted of CD4+ T cells sorted from blood. The origin of the receptors is a human donor in good health. Each CDR3 is given with its conserved first and last residue. Fields, in order: D gene, V gene, J gene, clone size, CDR3 protein, CDR3 DNA. The D gene is left open where the match is weak. Expanded clones get a size class; other rows say once, few or many, or leave the size out.

D: TRBD2
V: TRBV13
J: TRBJ2-1
size: .
CDR3: CASSSPRTSGNDEQFF
DNA: TGTGCCAGCAGCTCCCCACGGACTAGCGGGAACGATGAGCAGTTCTTC

D: .
V: TRBV30
J: TRBJ1-5
size: .
CDR3: CAWSVGGISNQPQHF
DNA: TGTGCCTGGAGTGTCGGGGGTATCAGCAATCAGCCCCAGCATTTT

D: TRBD1
V: TRBV27
J: TRBJ1-2
size: .
CDR3: CASSLSPRDRNGYTF
DNA: TGTGCCAGCAGTTTATCGCCCCGGGACAGAAATGGCTACACCTTC

D: .
V: TRBV27
J: TRBJ1-3
size: .
CDR3: CASRGAGNTIYF
DNA: TGTGCCAGCAGGGGAGCTGGAAACACCATATATTTT

D: TRBD2
V: TRBV2
J: TRBJ2-7
size: .
CDR3: CASSVEGTSGWRGEQYF
DNA: TGTGCCAGCAGTGTGGAGGGGACTAGCGGGTGGCGGGGCGAGCAGTACTTC

D: .
V: TRBV29-1
J: TRBJ2-3
size: .
CDR3: CSVVPGSSTDTQYF
DNA: TGCAGCGTTGTTCCGGGGTCTAGCACAGATACGCAGTATTTT

D: .
V: TRBV5-5
J: TRBJ2-1
size: few
CDR3: CASSIQGLAVYNEQFF
DNA: TGTGCCAGCAGCATACAGGGTCTAGCGGTCTACAATGAGCAGTTCTTC

D: .
V: TRBV2
J: TRBJ2-5
size: few
CDR3: CASSLLVQETQYF
DNA: TGTGCCAGCAGCCTACTCGTACAAGAGACCCAGTACTTC

D: TRBD1
V: TRBV4-3
J: TRBJ2-2
size: .
CDR3: CASSQDSGTGFGGELFF
DNA: TGCGCCAGCAGCCAGGATTCCGGGACAGGGTTTGGCGGGGAGCTGTTTTTT

D: .
V: TRBV2
J: TRBJ2-1
size: .
CDR3: CASSEASFAREQFF
DNA: TGTGCCAGCAGTGAGGCGAGCTTTGCGCGTGAGCAGTTCTTC

D: .
V: TRBV7-9
J: TRBJ1-1
size: .
CDR3: CASSLGEAEAFF
DNA: TGTGCCAGCAGCTTGGGGGAGGCTGAAGCTTTCTTT

D: TRBD2
V: TRBV30
J: TRBJ2-2
size: .
CDR3: CAWSVYKASHGRKNTGELFF
DNA: TGTGCCTGGAGTGTATATAAGGCCAGCCACGGGAGGAAGAACACCGGGGAGCTGTTTTTT

D: .
V: TRBV6-1
J: TRBJ1-1
size: .
CDR3: CASLEMGETEAFF
DNA: TGTGCCAGCCTGGAAATGGGTGAAACTGAAGCTTTCTTT

D: .
V: TRBV29-1
J: TRBJ2-3
size: .
CDR3: CSVEVNARGDTQYF
DNA: TGCAGCGTTGAAGTGAACGCTCGGGGAGATACGCAGTATTTT

D: .
V: TRBV5-1
J: TRBJ2-1
size: .
CDR3: CASSGGAAIYNEQFF
DNA: TGCGCCAGCAGTGGCGGAGCAGCGATCTACAATGAGCAGTTCTTC

D: TRBD1
V: TRBV7-8
J: TRBJ2-7
size: few
CDR3: CASSRTGAYEQYF
DNA: TGTGCCAGCAGCAGGACAGGTGCCTACGAGCAGTACTTC

D: .
V: TRBV9
J: TRBJ2-1
size: once
CDR3: CASSIDRSSYNEQFF
DNA: TGTGCCAGCAGCATCGACAGGAGCTCCTACAATGAGCAGTTCTTC

D: .
V: TRBV27
J: TRBJ1-2
size: .
CDR3: CASSARGGSYGYTF
DNA: TGTGCCAGCAGTGCCAGGGGAGGCAGCTATGGCTACACCTTC

D: .
V: TRBV5-1
J: TRBJ2-3
size: .
CDR3: CASSGRARATDTQYF
DNA: TGCGCCAGCAGCGGGAGAGCCAGGGCCACAGATACGCAGTATTTT

D: TRBD1
V: TRBV18
J: TRBJ1-5
size: .
CDR3: CASSPDWTGNQPQHF
DNA: TGTGCCAGCTCACCAGACTGGACAGGGAATCAGCCCCAGCATTTT

D: .
V: TRBV6-1
J: TRBJ2-1
size: .
CDR3: CASSESSEGEQFF
DNA: TGTGCCAGCAGTGAGTCGTCGGAAGGCGAGCAGTTCTTC

D: TRBD1
V: TRBV7-6
J: TRBJ2-1
size: once
CDR3: CASSLADREQFF
DNA: TGTGCCAGCAGCTTAGCAGACAGGGAACAGTTCTTC

D: .
V: TRBV9
J: TRBJ1-2
size: .
CDR3: CASSPRSTANYGYTF
DNA: TGTGCCAGCAGCCCCCGTTCGACAGCTAACTATGGCTACACCTTC

D: .
V: TRBV28
J: TRBJ2-5
size: .
CDR3: CASSGGIQTQYF
DNA: TGTGCCAGCAGTGGGGGAATCCAGACCCAGTACTTC

D: .
V: TRBV10-3
J: TRBJ2-5
size: .
CDR3: CAISLRVGETQYF
DNA: TGTGCCATCAGCTTGCGGGTAGGAGAGACCCAGTACTTC

D: TRBD1
V: TRBV15
J: TRBJ2-7
size: .
CDR3: CATSRSRGTPYEQYF
DNA: TGTGCCACCAGCAGATCCAGGGGGACCCCCTACGAGCAGTACTTC

D: TRBD2
V: TRBV10-3
J: TRBJ2-7
size: .
CDR3: CAIRSGTSGRAYEQYF
DNA: TGTGCCATCAGATCCGGGACTAGCGGGCGCGCCTACGAGCAGTACTTC

D: .
V: TRBV7-6
J: TRBJ1-1
size: .
CDR3: CASSPRGNTEAFF
DNA: TGTGCCAGCAGCCCTCGGGGGAACACTGAAGCTTTCTTT

D: .
V: TRBV30
J: TRBJ1-5
size: .
CDR3: CAWSVPRLGNQPQHF
DNA: TGTGCCTGGAGTGTACCTCGACTTGGCAATCAGCCCCAGCATTTT

D: TRBD2
V: TRBV5-1
J: TRBJ2-1
size: .
CDR3: CASSLGASGKSYNEQFF
DNA: TGCGCCAGCAGCTTGGGAGCTAGCGGGAAGTCCTACAATGAGCAGTTCTTC

D: TRBD1
V: TRBV6-5
J: TRBJ1-4
size: .
CDR3: CASGDRGNEKLFF
DNA: TGTGCCAGCGGGGACAGGGGTAATGAAAAACTGTTTTTT

D: TRBD1
V: TRBV2
J: TRBJ1-4
size: few
CDR3: CASRLRQGLNEKLFF
DNA: TGTGCCAGCAGATTAAGACAGGGGCTTAATGAAAAACTGTTTTTT

D: .
V: TRBV6-1
J: TRBJ1-1
size: .
CDR3: CASSENGVPAEAFF
DNA: TGTGCCAGCAGCGAGAACGGGGTCCCCGCTGAAGCTTTCTTT

D: .
V: TRBV5-1
J: TRBJ1-2
size: .
CDR3: CASSEDSSGYTF
DNA: TGCGCCAGCAGCGAAGACAGTTCTGGCTACACCTTC

D: TRBD2
V: TRBV5-6
J: TRBJ2-5
size: .
CDR3: CASSFLTSGRVETQYF
DNA: TGTGCCAGCAGCTTTCTGACTAGCGGGAGAGTGGAGACCCAGTACTTC

D: TRBD2
V: TRBV7-3
J: TRBJ2-7
size: .
CDR3: CASSLAGTRSHEQYF
DNA: TGTGCCAGCAGCCTTGCCGGGACTAGGTCTCACGAGCAGTACTTC

D: .
V: TRBV4-1
J: TRBJ1-1
size: .
CDR3: CASSQDRWGGTQFGEAFF
DNA: TGCGCCAGCAGCCAAGATCGATGGGGCGGAACACAGTTCGGTGAAGCTTTCTTT

D: .
V: TRBV25-1
J: TRBJ2-4
size: .
CDR3: CASSEAAKNIQYF
DNA: TGTGCCAGCAGTGAGGCCGCCAAAAACATTCAGTACTTC

D: .
V: TRBV4-3
J: TRBJ2-1
size: .
CDR3: CASSQAGGGQFF
DNA: TGCGCCAGCAGCCAGGCTGGGGGCGGGCAGTTCTTC

D: .
V: TRBV5-4
J: TRBJ2-1
size: .
CDR3: CASSLGGTYSYNEQFF
DNA: TGTGCCAGCAGCTTGGGGGGGACATACTCCTACAATGAGCAGTTCTTC

D: .
V: TRBV1
J: TRBJ2-5
size: .
CDR3: CTSARSRGRETQYF
DNA: TGCACCAGCGCGAGGAGCCGGGGGCGGGAGACCCAGTACTTC

D: .
V: TRBV6-5
J: TRBJ1-1
size: .
CDR3: CASSYDRSSTEAFF
DNA: TGTGCCAGCAGTTACGACCGGTCCTCCACTGAAGCTTTCTTT

D: .
V: TRBV4-3
J: TRBJ2-5
size: .
CDR3: CASSQVGAGKETQYF
DNA: TGCGCCAGCAGCCAAGTAGGAGCAGGGAAAGAGACCCAGTACTTC

D: TRBD2
V: TRBV5-4
J: TRBJ2-3
size: few
CDR3: CASSLNSGKKKDTQYF
DNA: TGTGCCAGCAGCTTGAACAGCGGGAAGAAAAAAGATACGCAGTATTTT

D: TRBD2
V: TRBV5-1
J: TRBJ2-4
size: .
CDR3: CASSPPGGSDIQYF
DNA: TGCGCCAGCAGCCCCCCGGGGGGATCAGACATTCAGTACTTC

D: TRBD1
V: TRBV7-6
J: TRBJ1-4
size: .
CDR3: CASSPGGEREKLFF
DNA: TGTGCCAGCAGTCCAGGGGGCGAGCGGGAAAAACTGTTTTTT

D: .
V: TRBV19
J: TRBJ2-5
size: .
CDR3: CASRQGETQYF
DNA: TGTGCCAGTAGGCAGGGAGAGACCCAGTACTTC

D: .
V: TRBV6-6
J: TRBJ2-7
size: .
CDR3: CASRRDVEQYF
DNA: TGTGCCAGCAGGCGCGACGTGGAGCAGTACTTC

D: .
V: TRBV5-4
J: TRBJ2-1
size: .
CDR3: CASSLGNEQFF
DNA: TGTGCCAGCAGCTTGGGCAATGAGCAGTTCTTC

D: TRBD2
V: TRBV11-3
J: TRBJ2-3
size: .
CDR3: CASMPPGLAGDTQYF
DNA: TGTGCCAGCATGCCACCCGGACTAGCGGGAGATACGCAGTATTTT

D: .
V: TRBV5-4
J: TRBJ2-7
size: .
CDR3: CASSSQGNVYEQYF
DNA: TGTGCCAGCAGCTCTCAGGGGAATGTCTACGAGCAGTACTTC

D: .
V: TRBV7-9
J: TRBJ1-1
size: .
CDR3: CASSQTGNTEAFF
DNA: TGTGCCAGCAGCCAGACAGGGAACACTGAAGCTTTCTTT

D: .
V: TRBV7-9
J: TRBJ1-4
size: .
CDR3: CASSSWTATNEKLFF
DNA: TGTGCCAGCAGCTCGTGGACAGCAACTAATGAAAAACTGTTTTTT

D: .
V: TRBV2
J: TRBJ1-5
size: few
CDR3: CASSEGSSNQPQHF
DNA: TGTGCCAGCAGTGAAGGTAGTAGCAATCAGCCCCAGCATTTT

D: .
V: TRBV27
J: TRBJ1-6
size: .
CDR3: CASSSAVSSYNSPLHF
DNA: TGTGCCAGCAGTTCGGCGGTTAGCTCCTATAATTCACCCCTCCACTTT

D: .
V: TRBV5-1
J: TRBJ1-3
size: .
CDR3: CASKEGARGNTIYF
DNA: TGCGCCAGCAAAGAGGGAGCCCGAGGAAACACCATATATTTT

D: .
V: TRBV12-1
J: TRBJ2-2
size: .
CDR3: CASSFPGVTGELFF
DNA: TGTGCCAGCAGCTTTCCGGGAGTTACCGGGGAGCTGTTTTTT